A selection of T cell receptor beta chains follows, all from one sample in a study of tumor-infiltrating T cells and Merkel cell polyomavirus. Measured with immunoSEQ multiplex PCR; TCRdb has only the in-frame clones, and not every one. Counted here are about 25,000 clones, 87% occurring once; the ten biggest clones make up 2.5% to 3%. The sequenced sample was lymph node tissue. The receptors here all came from a middle-aged man with Merkel cell carcinoma. Each CDR3 is given with its conserved first and last residue. The order of the fields is J gene, V gene, D gene, clone size, CDR3 DNA, CDR3 protein. The D gene is left open where the match is weak. Rows give clone size only sometimes, using once, few, many, or a class for an expanded clone.

TRBJ1-5 | TRBV7-8 | - | - | TGTGCCAGCAGTTTTACCCCGGCGGTAGGCAATCAGCCCCAGCATTTT | CASSFTPAVGNQPQHF
TRBJ2-7 | TRBV21-1 | - | - | TGTGCCAGCAGCAAAGGGTCTAGCGGGGGCTACGAGCAGTACTTC | CASSKGSSGGYEQYF
TRBJ1-2 | TRBV7-2 | TRBD1 | - | TGTGCCAGCAGCAGGAAAGGAGGACAGGACAATGGCTACACCTTC | CASSRKGGQDNGYTF
TRBJ2-5 | TRBV18 | TRBD2 | - | TGTGCCAGCTCACCTCTCGGGGGGACTAGCGGCCAAGAGACCCAGTACTTC | CASSPLGGTSGQETQYF
TRBJ1-1 | TRBV11-2 | TRBD1 | - | TGTGCCAGCAGCTGGGATTGGACAGGGGGGGGAGCTTTCTTT | CASSWDWTGGGAFF
TRBJ2-7 | TRBV28 | TRBD1 | - | TGTGCCAGCAGTCGGACAGGGGGCGGATACGAGCAGTACTTC | CASSRTGGGYEQYF
TRBJ2-7 | TRBV4-2 | TRBD1 | - | TGTGCCAGCAGCCAAGCTCGGGACAGTCCCTACGAGCAGTACTTC | CASSQARDSPYEQYF
TRBJ2-2 | TRBV19 | - | once | TGTGCCAGTAGTGTTGGTTTCGGCAGGGGTGGAGACACCGGGGAGCTGTTTTTT | CASSVGFGRGGDTGELFF
TRBJ2-5 | TRBV4-3 | TRBD2 | - | TGCGCCAGCAGCCCCAGACTAGCGGGGGTAGGAGAGACCCAGTACTTC | CASSPRLAGVGETQYF
TRBJ2-3 | TRBV6-5 | TRBD2 | once | TGTGCCAGCAGTTACCTAGCGGGGGCCGGGGCAGATACGCAGTATTTT | CASSYLAGAGADTQYF
TRBJ1-2 | TRBV6-5 | TRBD1 | - | TGTGCCAGCTCAATTTCAGGGGGAAACTATGGCTACACCTTC | CASSISGGNYGYTF
TRBJ2-1 | TRBV28 | TRBD1 | - | TGTGCCAGCAGTTCCCCGGGACAGGTAAACAATGAGCAGTTCTTC | CASSSPGQVNNEQFF
TRBJ2-1 | TRBV27 | TRBD2 | few | TGTGCCAGCAGTTCAGGGACTAGCGGGGGCCGCGGCAGTTTCTTC | CASSSGTSGGRGSFF
TRBJ2-3 | TRBV7-9 | TRBD2 | - | TGTGCCAGCAGCCCGAAGACTAGCGGGATCACAGATACGCAGTATTTT | CASSPKTSGITDTQYF
TRBJ2-7 | TRBV6-1 | - | - | TGTGCCAGCAGGACGGAGGCTTTGGAGCAGTACTTC | CASRTEALEQYF
TRBJ2-1 | TRBV4-3 | - | - | TGCGCCAGCAGCCAAGGCATAAAATGGAGAGCCCAGCCTGACAATGAGCAGTTCTTC | CASSQGIKWRAQPDNEQFF
TRBJ1-2 | TRBV27 | TRBD1 | - | TGTGCCAGCAGGATACAGGGGCAGGATAGGGGCTACACCTTC | CASRIQGQDRGYTF
TRBJ1-1 | TRBV6-1 | - | - | TGTGCCAGCAGTGAACCTCCGGGAGGGGCTCTGAACACTGAAGCTTTCTTT | CASSEPPGGALNTEAFF
TRBJ2-3 | TRBV30 | TRBD2 | - | TGTGCCTGGACCCACCCGGGACTAGCGGGAGGGAAACCCACAGATACGCAGTATTTT | CAWTHPGLAGGKPTDTQYF
TRBJ1-1 | TRBV28 | - | - | TGTGCCAGCAGCGAAAGCGGGAGGGCACTTGAAGCTTTCTTT | CASSESGRALEAFF
TRBJ2-5 | TRBV5-4 | TRBD1 | - | TGTGCCAGCAGCTTTGCAGGGGGCGGGGAGACCCAGTACTTC | CASSFAGGGETQYF
TRBJ2-1 | TRBV2 | - | - | TGTGCCAGCAGCTGGACAGCTATCACCTACAATGAGCAGTTCTTC | CASSWTAITYNEQFF
TRBJ2-7 | TRBV7-9 | - | - | TGTGCCAGCAGCTTAATTGTAGGGGGCGAGCAGTACTTC | CASSLIVGGEQYF
TRBJ2-1 | TRBV19 | - | - | TGTGCCAGTAGTAGGCAACCCTACAATGAGCAGTTCTTC | CASSRQPYNEQFF
TRBJ2-1 | TRBV5-1 | TRBD1 | - | TGCGCCAGCAGCTCCACCGGGACAGGGGCATTTTGGGAGCAGTTCTTC | CASSSTGTGAFWEQFF
TRBJ2-5 | TRBV6-5 | TRBD1 | - | TGTGCCAGCAGTCTACAGGGGGTGATTCAAGAGACCCAGTACTTC | CASSLQGVIQETQYF
TRBJ1-1 | TRBV11-2 | - | - | TGTGCCAGCAGCTCCTACGACTGGCGGGCGAACACTGAAGCTTTCTTT | CASSSYDWRANTEAFF
TRBJ1-2 | TRBV28 | TRBD1 | - | TGTGCCAGCAGTTCGGGGACAGAAGGCTACACCTTC | CASSSGTEGYTF
TRBJ1-2 | TRBV13 | TRBD1 | few | TGTGCCAGCAGTGGGGACAGGAACTATGGCTACACCTTC | CASSGDRNYGYTF